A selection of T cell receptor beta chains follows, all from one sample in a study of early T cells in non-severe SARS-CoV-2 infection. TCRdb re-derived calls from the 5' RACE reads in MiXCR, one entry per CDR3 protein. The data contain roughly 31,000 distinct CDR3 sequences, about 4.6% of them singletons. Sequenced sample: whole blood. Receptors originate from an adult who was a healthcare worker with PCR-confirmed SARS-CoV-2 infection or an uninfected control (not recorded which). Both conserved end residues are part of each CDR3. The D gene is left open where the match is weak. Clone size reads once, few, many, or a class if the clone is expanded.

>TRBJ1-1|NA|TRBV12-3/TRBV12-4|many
TGTGCCAGCAGTCCCTGGGATACAGTAAGGGACACTGAAGCTTTCTTT
CASSPWDTVRDTEAFF
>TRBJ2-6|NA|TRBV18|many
TGTGCCAGCTCAGGGACCTCTGGGGCCAACGTCCTGACTTTC
CASSGTSGANVLTF
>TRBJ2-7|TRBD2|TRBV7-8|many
TGTGCCAGCAGCTTAGTTTCGCTAGCGGGGGGATCCTACGAGCAGTACTTC
CASSLVSLAGGSYEQYF
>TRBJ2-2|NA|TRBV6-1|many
TGTGCCAGCAGGCCATCGGGAATCGGGGAGCTGTTTTTT
CASRPSGIGELFF
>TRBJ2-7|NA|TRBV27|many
TGTGCCAGCAGCCAGGCTGGACACAGAGAGCAGTACTTC
CASSQAGHREQYF
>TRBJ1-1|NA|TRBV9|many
TGTGCCAGCAGCGTAGAGGGACGGACTTTAAACACTGAAGCTTTCTTT
CASSVEGRTLNTEAFF
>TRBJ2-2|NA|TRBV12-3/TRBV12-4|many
TGTGCCAGCAGACCCACCGACGGCGGGCTGTTTTTT
CASRPTDGGLFF
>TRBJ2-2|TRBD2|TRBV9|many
TGTGCCAGCAGCGTAGCTAGCGGGGCGAACACCGGGGAGCTGTTTTTT
CASSVASGANTGELFF
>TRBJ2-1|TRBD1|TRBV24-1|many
TGTGCCACCAGCCCGGGACAGGGTCCCTACAATGAGCAGTTCTTC
CATSPGQGPYNEQFF
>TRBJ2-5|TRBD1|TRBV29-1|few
TGCAGCGTTGAAGATCTTGAGGGGGCGCGGGAGACCCAGTACTTC
CSVEDLEGARETQYF
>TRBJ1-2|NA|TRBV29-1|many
TGCAGCGTTCAGCCGGGGGGCGAGGGCTACACCTTC
CSVQPGGEGYTF